Shown below are 16 T cell receptor beta chains from a single sample sequenced in a study of blood T cell repertoires in COVID-19. Profiling relied on immunoSEQ multiplex PCR, and the TCRdb table lists in-frame clones only, not all of them. The sample includes some 200,000 clones, roughly four fifths of them seen just once. The sample comprised PBMCs or T cells enriched from blood (not recorded which). The receptors stem from a man aged 40-49 years who had recovered from COVID-19.

V usage is TRBV19 and J usage is TRBJ2-1; 11 bases line up with TRBD2. V lost 3 bases, J lost 15 bases, and 19 bases stayed unmatched. The length of the CDR3 is 17 residues. Germline assignment: CDR1 LNHDA and CDR2 SQIVND (reference sequence). This CDR3 is CASSIGRVGLAASRPFF. The CDR3 DNA follows: TGTGCCAGTAGTATTGGAAGAGTGGGACTAGCGGCCTCTCGTCCGTTCTTC.

This clone occurred a few times. The chain links TRBV29-1 to TRBJ1-2; 10 positions match TRBD1. This CDR3 spans 15 amino acids. The germline CDR1 and CDR2 sequences are SQVTM and ANQGSEA. With 3 bases clipped from V and 3 bases from J, the junction kept 7 bases outside the gene matches. CDR3 in amino acids: CSVEGLGTGDYGYTF. In nucleotides, the CDR3 is TGCAGCGTTGAGGGTCTGGGGACAGGGGACTATGGCTACACCTTC.

This sequence joins TRBV6-4 and TRBJ2-1; perhaps TRBD2 as D (7 bases). This CDR3 comprises 15 residues. The V end was cut by 5 bases, the J end by 2 bases, with 13 bases between. CDR1 MRHNA and CDR2 SNTAGT come from the germline V gene. CDR3 nucleotides: TGTGCCAGCAGTCGGGGGGCCGGAACCTACAATGAGCAGTTCTTC. Translated, it gives CASSRGAGTYNEQFF.

This clone was found a few times. The same CDR3 can be traced to other DNA sequences in this sample. The chain uses TRBV6-1 and TRBJ2-7, with 14 nucleotides matching TRBD2. CDR3 length: 15 amino acids. The V gene end was trimmed by 1 base and the J gene end by 4 bases; junction bases not matched to a gene: 0. Germline V lookup: CDR1 MNHNS, CDR2 SASEGT. In DNA, the CDR3 is TGTGCCAGCAGTGAAGGACTAGCGGGAGGGTACGAGCAGTACTTC. Protein product: CASSEGLAGGYEQYF.

The rearrangement links TRBV4-3 to TRBJ2-1; D gene uncertain. The germline gives CDR1 LGHNA, CDR2 YSLEER. The CDR3 is made up of 13 amino acids. The ends were cut back, 3 bases at V and 9 bases at J, with 12 bases in the middle. DNA for the CDR3: TGCGCCAGCAGCCACTCGCTAGGCACTGAGCAGTTCTTC. Amino acid sequence: CASSHSLGTEQFF.

The chain links TRBV28 to TRBJ2-1; D remains ambiguous. The CDR3 is made up of 15 amino acids. Germline V gives CDR1 MDHEN, CDR2 SYDVKM. The germline V and J ends were trimmed by 8 bases and 0 bases, with 14 bases remaining between them. In nucleotides, the CDR3 is TGTGCCAGCCGCAGAGCCTACAGCTCCTACAATGAGCAGTTCTTC. It yields the protein CASRRAYSSYNEQFF. Variable domain in full (rest from reference TRBV28 and TRBJ2-1): DVKVTQSSRYLVKRTGEKVFLECVQDMDHENMFWYRQDPGLGLRLIYFSYDVKMKEKGDIPEGYSVSREKKERFSLILESASTNQTSMYLCASRRAYSSYNEQFFGPGTRLTVL.

This chain uses TRBV15 with TRBJ1-4; 8 bases align to TRBD1. The CDR3 contains 14 residues. Germline lookup yields CDR1 LNHNV and CDR2 YYDKDF (reference sequence). V lost 1 base, J lost 7 bases, and 2 bases stayed unmatched. This chain's CDR3 is CATSRAGQGEKLFF. The CDR3 DNA sequence: TGTGCCACCAGCAGAGCAGGACAGGGTGAAAAACTGTTTTTT. Using reference TRBV15 and TRBJ1-4 for the parts outside the CDR3, the full variable domain is DAMVIQNPRYQVTQFGKPVTLSCSQTLNHNVMYWYQQKSSQAPKLLFHYYDKDFNNEADTPDNFQSRRPNTSFCFLDIRSPGLGDTAMYLCATSRAGQGEKLFFGSGTQLSVL.

The chain links TRBV5-6 to TRBJ1-6; D is ambiguous. The V gene lost 4 bases and the J gene lost 10 bases, with 24 bases spanning the gap. The length of the CDR3 is 17 residues. Germline V gene data show CDR1 as SGHDT and CDR2 as YYEEEE. The CDR3 here is CASSEGGGSIGVSPLHF. The CDR3 bases are TGTGCCAGCAGCGAGGGTGGAGGGTCGATCGGGGTCTCACCCCTCCACTTT.

The genes are TRBV6-5 and TRBJ2-2, with TRBD1 matching over 7 bases. Germline V lookup: CDR1 MNHEY, CDR2 SVGAGI. V lost 8 bases, J lost 1 base, and 4 bases stayed unmatched. The CDR3 sequence is 14 residues long. The CDR3 sequence: CASRGQVNTGELFF. The CDR3 region has the DNA TGTGCCAGCCGAGGACAGGTGAACACCGGGGAGCTGTTTTTT.

V gene TRBV7-2 combines with J gene TRBJ1-2; D is perhaps TRBD1 (5 bases). V lost 1 base and J 4 bases, leaving 7 bases between the germline ends. The CDR3 totals 13 residues. Per the germline V gene, CDR1 is SGHTA and CDR2 is FQGNSA. For the CDR3, the DNA is TGTGCCAGCAGCTTAGGGGGGGTCTATGGCTACACCTTC. It encodes CASSLGGVYGYTF.

The chain couples TRBV24-1 to TRBJ2-3; D uncertain. Per the germline V gene, CDR1 is KGHDR and CDR2 is SFDVKD. The CDR3 is 13 amino acids. Trimming took off 3 bases at V and 4 bases at J, with 7 bases between the two ends. The CDR3 DNA follows: TGTGCCACCAGTGATGGGCAGCCAGATACGCAGTATTTT. It specifies CATSDGQPDTQYF.

This chain links TRBV5-1 with TRBJ2-1; D is unresolved. From germline, CDR1 is SGHRS and CDR2 YFSETQ. This CDR3 spans 14 amino acids. The ends were cut back, 6 bases at V and 8 bases at J, with 18 bases in the middle. The CDR3 DNA reads as TGCGCCAGCAAACCCCGCCGAGAATTCGATGAGCAGTTCTTC. The encoded protein is CASKPRREFDEQFF. The full variable domain, with the rest looked up from reference TRBV5-1 and TRBJ2-1, is KAGVTQTPRYLIKTRGQQVTLSCSPISGHRSVSWYQQTPGQGLQFLFEYFSETQRNKGNFPGRFSGRQFSNSRSEMNVSTLELGDSALYLCASKPRREFDEQFFGPGTRLTVL.

The chain has TRBV11-2 and TRBJ2-2; D remains ambiguous. Germline V gene sequence: CDR1 SGHAT, CDR2 FQNNGV. Deletions cut 1 base from V and 5 bases from J, with 8 bases between. The CDR3 loop spans 14 amino acids. This chain's CDR3 is CASSLVPVTGELFF. In nucleotides, the CDR3 is TGTGCCAGCAGCTTAGTCCCAGTGACCGGGGAGCTGTTTTTT.

The rearrangement joins TRBV3-1 (or the pseudogene TRBV3-2) to TRBJ2-5; TRBD2 aligns across 7 bases. Germline-derived CDR1 and CDR2 are LGHDT and YNNKEL (reference sequence). The length of the CDR3 is 14 residues. J lost 4 bases, V lost 1 base, and 3 bases had no gene match. The CDR3 sequence: CASSQVTSSETQYF. The CDR3 coding sequence is TGTGCCAGCAGCCAAGTGACTAGCTCAGAGACCCAGTACTTC.

The chain employs TRBV18 and TRBJ2-1; 7 bases are shared with TRBD2. The CDR3 covers 17 residues. The J segment lost 7 bases and the V segment lost 0 bases, leaving 12 bases of the junction unmatched. Germline-derived CDR1 and CDR2 are KGHSH and LQKENI. This CDR3 reads CASSPPQSGTRGNEQFF. The CDR3 nucleotides are TGTGCCAGCTCACCACCCCAGAGCGGGACGCGAGGGAATGAGCAGTTCTTC.

This clone appeared once. The chain couples TRBV19 to TRBJ2-1; 9 nucleotides match TRBD1. The germline V gene has CDR1 LNHDA and CDR2 SQIVND (reference sequence). The CDR3 consists of 15 residues. With 3 bases clipped from V and 8 bases from J, the junction kept 8 bases outside the gene matches. CDR3 bases: TGTGCCAGTAGTATGGACAGGGGAGGTCAGGATGAGCAGTTCTTC. It is translated as CASSMDRGGQDEQFF. Variable domain in full (rest from reference TRBV19 and TRBJ2-1): DGGITQSPKYLFRKEGQNVTLSCEQNLNHDAMYWYRQDPGQGLRLIYYSQIVNDFQKGDIAEGYSVSREKKESFPLTVTSAQKNPTAFYLCASSMDRGGQDEQFFGPGTRLTVL.